This entry describes one TCR beta chain. The data stem from a study of beta chain features in type 1 diabetes. At the level of the study: When patients were set against healthy donors, age, gender and cell yields were similar.

As every portion of the isolated RNA was reverse transcribed, the sequencing read expressed TCRB transcripts. Profiling relied on immunoSEQ multiplex PCR, and the TCRdb table lists in-frame clones only, not all of them. The repertoire holds about 39,000 clones, with roughly 50% as singletons. The clonotype was recovered from a woman between 18 and 30 years old in good health. The sample taken for sequencing was central memory CD4+ T cells from blood.

CDR3 region: CASRTQGQFMNTEAFF. The CDR3 nucleotides read TGTGCCAGTAGGACCCAGGGACAGTTCATGAACACTGAAGCTTTCTTT. This chain connects TRBV19 to TRBJ1-1, with TRBD1 matching over 7 bases. Looked up from germline, CDR1 is LNHDA and CDR2 is SQIVND (reference sequence). CDR3 size: 16 residues. After removal of 6 bases from V and 0 bases from J, the junction contained 10 bases not matched to a gene.